This TCR beta chain was identified in a study of monozygotic twins with inflammatory bowel disease. Germline V gives CDR1 LGHDT, CDR2 YNNKEL (reference sequence). The CDR3 runs to 15 residues. cDNA for TCRalpha and TCRbeta was amplified by nested PCRs of roughly 15 then approximately 9 cycles. TCRdb reanalyzed the 5' RACE reads and collapses them to one entry per CDR3 protein, without DNA. The sample holds 300,000 to 400,000 distinct CDR3 sequences. Blood samples of about 2.5 ml were drawn from every donor. This clonotype was obtained from a human donor with ulcerative colitis or Crohn's disease, or a healthy co-twin of an affected twin (not recorded which). V gene TRBV3-1 combines with J gene TRBJ2-3; the TCRdb D gene call, TRBD1, has no DNA to confirm it. The sample comprised blood. The CDR3 here is CASSDKGGAADTQYF.